The present entry profiles one TCR beta chain with its context. The sample belongs to a study of blood T cell repertoires in COVID-19. As for the study in general: Specimens from acute and convalescent COVID-19 originated in the United States, Italy and Spain. T cells, B-cell-depleted T cells, or PBMCs supplied cDNA or gDNA.

Original analysis: Nucleated cell number was recorded as an estimate derived from reference gene primer amplification. The assay was immunoSEQ multiplex PCR, and TCRdb's table has in-frame clones only and misses some. The D gene and trimming were derived from the DNA, and the V and J assignments and clone size from that table. The table has around 150,000 clones, about four fifths seen once. The CDR3 covers 16 residues. The germline V gene encodes CDR1 LGHDT and CDR2 YNNKEL (reference sequence). J lost 5 bases, V lost 1 base, and 0 bases had no gene match. This chain joins TRBV3-1 (or the pseudogene TRBV3-2) and TRBJ2-2; 14 bases map to TRBD2. Sample: peripheral blood. The source of this sequence is a woman aged 60-75 years with active or convalescent COVID-19. CDR3 bases: TGTGCCAGCAGCCAAGGGACTAGCGGGAGGACCGGGGAGCTGTTTTTT. The encoded protein is CASSQGTSGRTGELFF.